One T cell receptor (beta chain) is described in this entry. Per the authors' pipeline: How many nucleated cells were present was estimated from reference gene primer amplification. Only in-frame clones appear in the TCRdb table, and some are missing; sequencing was by immunoSEQ multiplex PCR. The V and J calls and clone size are taken from that table; D and trimming were inferred from the DNA. This table has 300,000 to 350,000 clones, 75% to 90% appearing once. Per germline, CDR1 ENHRY and CDR2 SYGVKD. Trimming pared 2 bases from V and 6 bases from J, leaving 10 bases between. The CDR3 spans 13 residues. The data were taken from a study of blood T cell repertoires in COVID-19. In the study overall: Researchers got acute and convalescent COVID-19 samples from the United States, Italy and Spain. T cells, B-cell-depleted T cells, or PBMCs supplied cDNA or gDNA.

The receptor's source is a man between 18 and 35 years old with active or convalescent COVID-19. The rearrangement links TRBV10-3 to TRBJ1-2; D gene uncertain. Sequenced material: peripheral blood. The CDR3, as DNA: TGTGCCATCAGTGAGCGCGGGCAGGATGGCTACACCTTC. It codes for CAISERGQDGYTF.